Shown below are 5 T cell receptor beta chains from a single sample sequenced in a study of blood T cell repertoires in COVID-19. Clones were sequenced by immunoSEQ multiplex PCR, and TCRdb holds only the in-frame ones, with some missing. Of some 110,000 clones in the sample, over 75% were seen once. Input material: peripheral blood. These TCRs come from a human donor in a cohort sampled during active COVID-19.

This CDR3 is CASSFDRGASYEQYF. In nucleotides, the CDR3 is TGTGCCAGCAGCTTTGACAGGGGGGCCTCCTACGAGCAGTACTTC. The V gene is TRBV5-8, the J gene TRBJ2-7; the match to TRBD1 covers 9 bases. The CDR3 is 15 residues long. CDR1 and CDR2 (germline): SGHTS, YDEGEE. J was trimmed by 0 bases and V by 2 bases; bases with no gene match: 3.

This chain connects TRBV5-4 to TRBJ2-2, with D perhaps TRBD1 (6 bases). The CDR3 is 15 residues long. Germline V gives CDR1 SGHNT, CDR2 YYREEE (reference sequence). V lost 4 bases, J lost 8 bases, and 18 bases lay in between. The CDR3 is CASSGALQGLGELFF. CDR3 DNA sequence: TGTGCCAGCAGCGGAGCCTTACAGGGTTTGGGGGAGCTGTTTTTT.

The rearrangement links TRBV2 to TRBJ1-6; D unclear. Between the trimmed V and J ends, which lost 6 bases and 4 bases, there was a span of 7 bases. The V gene's germline CDR1 is SNHLY and CDR2 FYNNEI. This CDR3 spans 13 amino acids. CDR3 coding DNA: TGTGCCAGCAGCACGGGGTATAATTCACCCCTCCACTTT. Translating it yields CASSTGYNSPLHF.

In nucleotides, the CDR3 is TGTGCCAGCAGCTCCCCCCCAGGGGGTGGGGACACAGATACGCAGTATTTT. Amino acids: CASSSPPGGGDTDTQYF. This rearrangement joins TRBV28 to TRBJ2-3, with 7 bases fitting TRBD1. The CDR3 extends over 17 amino acids. V dropped 6 bases and J dropped 2; count of bases not matched to a gene: 14. From germline, CDR1 is MDHEN and CDR2 SYDVKM.

V usage is TRBV28 and J usage is TRBJ2-7; 16 nucleotides align to TRBD2. Germline V gene data show CDR1 as MDHEN and CDR2 as SYDVKM. J lost 0 bases, V lost 6 bases, and 8 bases had no gene match. This CDR3 contains 18 residues. DNA of the CDR3: TGTGCCAGCAGATCCCCCGGGACTAGCGGGAGGGCCTCCTACGAGCAGTACTTC. This codes for CASRSPGTSGRASYEQYF.